This is a list of T cell receptor beta chains from one sample in a study of blood T cell repertoires in COVID-19. Assay used: immunoSEQ multiplex PCR; TCRdb lists only in-frame clones, some missing. This table holds about 120,000 clones, 80% to 90% found once. Input material: peripheral blood. The origin of the receptors is a woman aged 45-60 years with acute or convalescent COVID-19. Both conserved end residues are part of each CDR3. Fields, in order: V gene, D gene, J gene, clone size, CDR3 protein, CDR3 DNA. A D gene is named only where the DNA matches it firmly. Clone size is shown for a subset of rows, as once, few, many or a class of expanded clone.

TRBV5-5,.,TRBJ2-5,few,CASSFQGQETQYF,TGTGCCAGCAGCTTCCAGGGCCAAGAGACCCAGTACTTC
TRBV7-3,TRBD2,TRBJ2-2,.,CASSTGLAKTGELFF,TGTGCCAGCAGCACAGGACTAGCCAAAACCGGGGAGCTGTTTTTT
TRBV29-1,TRBD1,TRBJ1-2,.,CSVGDRNYGYTF,TGCAGCGTTGGGGACAGGAACTATGGCTACACCTTC
TRBV19,TRBD1,TRBJ1-5,.,CASSPQGARQPQHF,TGTGCCAGTAGCCCACAGGGGGCGCGACAGCCCCAGCATTTT
TRBV7-6,TRBD1,TRBJ1-5,.,CASSLGDRGLQPQHF,TGTGCCAGCAGCTTAGGGGACAGGGGGCTTCAGCCCCAGCATTTT
TRBV29-1,TRBD2,TRBJ2-7,.,CSVGGLAGSYEQYF,TGCAGCGTGGGAGGACTAGCGGGCTCCTACGAGCAGTACTTC
TRBV4-1,.,TRBJ1-3,many,CASSGATNTIYF,TGCGCCAGCAGCGGGGCCACGAACACCATATATTTT
TRBV19,.,TRBJ2-3,.,CASSSLRDSTDTQYF,TGTGCCAGTAGTTCGCTGCGGGACAGCACAGATACGCAGTATTTT
TRBV27,.,TRBJ2-1,once,CASRSWQGLDNEQFF,TGTGCCAGCAGATCGTGGCAGGGGTTGGACAATGAGCAGTTCTTC
TRBV4-3,.,TRBJ2-3,.,CASSYGGLTDTQYF,TGCGCCAGCAGCTATGGGGGACTCACAGATACGCAGTATTTT
TRBV5-1,TRBD2,TRBJ2-5,.,CASSEISGRETQYF,TGCGCCAGCAGCGAAATAAGCGGGAGAGAGACCCAGTACTTC
TRBV5-1,TRBD2,TRBJ2-7,.,CASSSGSITYEQYF,TGCGCCAGCAGTAGCGGGAGCATAACCTACGAGCAGTACTTC
TRBV3-1/TRBV3-2,.,TRBJ1-4,once,CASSQAGTNEKLFF,TGTGCCAGCAGCCAAGCGGGGACTAATGAAAAACTGTTTTTT
TRBV21-1,.,TRBJ1-1,.,CASSKGGPKAFF,TGTGCCAGCAGCAAAGGGGGCCCCAAAGCTTTCTTT
TRBV7-2,TRBD2,TRBJ2-7,.,CASSPSGRVSYEQYF,TGTGCCAGCAGTCCCAGCGGGAGGGTCTCCTACGAGCAGTACTTC
TRBV19,TRBD2,TRBJ2-3,.,CASSGTSGPLRGLTHTQYF,TGTGCCAGCTCTGGGACTAGCGGGCCTCTGAGGGGCCTCACACATACGCAGTATTTT
TRBV7-2,.,TRBJ1-6,.,CASSLGGTVNSPLHF,TGTGCCAGCAGCTTAGGTGGTACAGTTAATTCACCCCTCCACTTT
TRBV6-5,TRBD1,TRBJ1-1,once,CASRRDSSNTEAFF,TGTGCCAGCAGGAGGGACAGCTCGAACACTGAAGCTTTCTTT
TRBV7-2,.,TRBJ1-5,.,CASSPRGISNQPQHF,TGTGCCAGCAGCCCAAGGGGGATTAGCAATCAGCCCCAGCATTTT
TRBV9,TRBD2,TRBJ2-5,.,CASSSVGGVQETQYF,TGTGCCAGCAGCTCTGTCGGGGGGGTCCAAGAGACCCAGTACTTC
TRBV5-4,.,TRBJ2-2,.,CASSRDTGGTGELFF,TGTGCCAGCAGCCGGGACACCGGGGGGACCGGGGAGCTGTTTTTT
TRBV7-2,TRBD1,TRBJ1-2,.,CASSWDRGQNGYTF,TGTGCCAGCAGCTGGGACAGGGGACAGAATGGCTACACCTTC